This T cell receptor beta chain comes out of a study of T cell repertoires in cytomegalovirus infection. Overall study: A matching HLA type, together with CMV infection, was signaled by public TCR beta signatures. Study results and caveats: Clonotypes of TCR beta that were HLA-C-restricted and CMV-specific dominated the ex vivo response.

This clonotype was counted ten times or more. Its target is not known. TCRdb re-derived calls from the reads in MiXCR, one entry per CDR3 protein. Seen here are fewer than 350,000 distinct CDR3 sequences, 8% to 9.5% observed once, and the top ten hold approximately 4.5%. The CDR3 extends over 14 amino acids. The V gene lost 1 base and the J gene lost 7 bases, with 13 bases spanning the gap. Germline V gene sequence: CDR1 SGHTA, CDR2 FQGNSA. V is TRBV7-2 and J is TRBJ2-5, with a weak D call TRBD2 (6 bases). This clonotype was obtained from a human donor in good health (CMV status not recorded). Some clones in this sample may be carry-over from other donors' samples. Sequencing used PBMCs. The CDR3 sequence is CASSLDGGPGTQYF. CDR3 nucleotide sequence: TGTGCCAGCAGCTTAGACGGGGGACCCGGGACCCAGTACTTC.